The T cell receptor beta chain under discussion was sequenced for a study of regulatory T cells in long-lasting Graves disease. Time point defined: persistent/refractory GD, antithyroid drugs over 5 years with positive TRAb. The authors made the TCR library using RNA they extracted from PBMCs. The patients included were those that came from an endocrinology department in Xi'an, China. Findings of the study overall: Exclusively peripheral blood, rather than thyroid tissue, was studied. Newly diagnosed disease favored TRBV20-1 and TRBJ2-1 over persistent disease. Persistent Graves' disease cases displayed lower TCR diversity than newly diagnosed ones.

The V and J ends lost 4 bases and 5 bases, in that order; junction bases with no gene match: 9. From germline, CDR1 is MNHNS and CDR2 SASEGT. CDR3 length: 16 residues. This clonotype showed up many times. Its specificity is not known. CDR3 regions were amplified by Arm-PCR using iRepertoire HTBI primers to build TCR beta libraries. TCRdb redid the calling of the multiplex PCR reads with MiXCR, one entry per CDR3 protein. The repertoire consists of roughly 400,000 distinct CDR3 sequences, with 21% occurring once and the leading ten covering around 15%. The sample consisted of peripheral blood mononuclear cells (PBMCs), taken when the disease was refractory, from a patient treated with antithyroid drugs. The sequence derives from a female donor with Graves disease. J is TRBJ2-2 and V is TRBV6-1; 8 positions agree with TRBD2. CDR3 DNA: TGTGCCAGCAGTGGTAGAGCGGGAGCGTATACCGGGGAGCTGTTTTTT. Translation gives CASSGRAGAYTGELFF.